This T cell receptor beta chain was profiled in a study of T cell repertoires in cytomegalovirus infection (dated by TCRdb to about 2019). Background for the entire study: The peptide stimulations were aimed at well-studied HLA-B-restricted epitopes as well as recently identified HLA-C-restricted CMV epitopes, whose presentation resists viral immunomodulation. Because public TCR beta signatures pointed to carriage of CMV infection together with the matching HLA type, the HLA type of each donor mattered for the analysis.

Explained via the paper, the treatment or condition label denotes: in vitro stimulation with specific CMV peptide epitopes to enrich CMV-specific T cells. The research as a whole found: Carriers of CMV infection plus the relevant HLA type were discriminated by the cumulative frequency of public TCR beta family members in the study cohort and in an independent roughly 350-donor cohort. In the ex vivo response, HLA-C-restricted CMV-specific TCR beta clonotypes were dominant, and in two of eight donors the single most frequent clonotype came from this HLA-C-restricted group.

A word on this clonotype: The antigen it recognizes is unknown. Within one base of it there is no much larger clone, and no base qualities were kept.

The sample was run on an Illumina HiSeq 1500. The raw public reads went through TCRdb reprocessing: fastp at Q25, MiXCR clone calling, in-frame beta chains kept. Identical CDR3 protein sequences are pooled into one entry, listed with their most common genes and DNA. The sample table contains roughly 860,000 distinct CDR3 sequences; only one count was recorded for approximately 32% of them. The ten largest account for around 12% of the sample. Material: cultured CD8+ T cells from PBMCs, obtained from culture after CMV antigen stimulation. This TCR was recovered from a human donor in good health (CMV status not recorded). Some clones in this sample may be carry-over from other donors' samples.

The DNA sequence is given as TGTGCCACCAGCAGAGAAGTACAGGGTGGGGTTCAGTACTTC. It specifies CATSREVQGGVQYF. Rearrangement joined TRBV15 to TRBJ2-7; a weak D assignment points to TRBD1 (6 bases agree). Taken from the germline V gene (reference sequence), the CDR1 and CDR2 loops are LNHNV and YYDKDF. The CDR3 holds 14 amino acids from the cysteine to the phenylalanine. Only CDR3 DNA is held: 42 bases, read in frame from base 1. The V end loses 0 bases and the J end loses 10 bases, and a stretch of 16 bases separates them.